The 29 T cell receptor beta chains below were found in one sample sequenced in a study of blood T cell repertoires in COVID-19 (dated by TCRdb to the early 2020s). Receptors were amplified or captured by the immunoSEQ multiplex PCR assay. Held by TCRdb, this immuneACCESS table contains in-frame sequences only and omits some clones. Under half of the omission traces to an unresolved V gene where checked; the cause of the rest is unknown. The sample yields 200,000 to 250,000 clones; 86% were counted once. Less than 4.5% of the sample belongs to the ten largest clones. The sequenced material came from PBMCs or T cells enriched from blood (not recorded which). The receptors shown here come from a woman aged 40 to 55 with acute COVID-19.

This clone was seen once. The chain carries TRBV20-1 and TRBJ1-1; no clear D gene. Trimming shortened V by 3 bases and J by 1 base, and 9 bases separated the two germline ends. The germline CDR1 and CDR2 sequences are DFQATT and SNEGSKA (reference sequence). The CDR3 runs to 13 residues. In nucleotides, the CDR3 is TGCAGTGCTAGTCGGGAACCGAACACTGAAGCTTTCTTT. Protein sequence: CSASREPNTEAFF.

V is TRBV5-1 and J is TRBJ1-1, with D possibly being TRBD1 (5 bases). CDR3 length: 14 residues. The germline gives CDR1 SGHRS, CDR2 YFSETQ. Trimming pared 3 bases from V and 2 bases from J, leaving 11 bases between. CDR3 coding DNA: TGCGCCAGCAGCTGGGCCGGGACTAACACTGAAGCTTTCTTT. It specifies CASSWAGTNTEAFF.

The J gene is TRBJ2-4, the V gene TRBV9, with a tentative D call TRBD1 (5 bases). The V end was cut by 4 bases, the J end by 5 bases, with 10 bases between. The CDR3 is made up of 13 amino acids. The V gene's germline CDR1 is SGDLS and CDR2 YYNGEE. In DNA, the CDR3 is TGTGCCAGCAGCCAAGTAGGGGAAAACATTCAGTACTTC. Protein sequence: CASSQVGENIQYF.

A few counts support this clone. The rearrangement links TRBV12-5 to TRBJ1-2; 9 bases line up with TRBD1. Germline V CDR1 and CDR2: LGHNT, FRNRAP. V lost 1 base to trimming and J lost 8 bases; unmatched junction nucleotides: 2. The CDR3 runs to 13 residues. CDR3 in DNA: TGTGCTAGTGGTTTGGCCGGACAGGGGGGCTACACCTTC. It yields the protein CASGLAGQGGYTF.

The genes are TRBV7-9 and TRBJ2-5, with TRBD1 matching over 9 bases. CDR3 length equals 15 residues. V shed 6 bases, J shed 5 bases, and the junction held 10 bases outside the gene matches. Per the germline V gene, CDR1 is SEHNR and CDR2 is FQNEAQ (reference sequence). The CDR3 DNA sequence: TGTGCCAGCAGGGATTGGGGACAGGGTTCGGAGACCCAGTACTTC. It codes for CASRDWGQGSETQYF.

CDR3 protein: CASSQLLEDEQFF. CDR3 sequence (DNA): TGTGCCAGCAGCCAACTATTGGAGGATGAGCAGTTCTTC. The V and J genes are TRBV11-3 and TRBJ2-1; a weak D match, TRBD2 (5 bases). Trimming pared 5 bases from V and 8 bases from J, leaving 13 bases between. CDR1 is SGHNT, CDR2 YENEEA, per germline. This CDR3 region has 13 residues.

This clone occurred once. The chain has TRBV9 and TRBJ2-3; TRBD2 matches at 10 bases. V gave up 4 bases and J gave up 5 bases; unmatched junction bases: 7. The germline V gene encodes CDR1 SGDLS and CDR2 YYNGEE. The CDR3 loop spans 15 amino acids. This chain's CDR3 is CASSLKRGGVDTQYF. CDR3 DNA: TGTGCCAGCAGCTTAAAGCGGGGGGGCGTAGATACGCAGTATTTT.

The chain joins TRBV19 to TRBJ1-5, with 10 bases aligning to TRBD1. CDR3 size: 16 residues. The germline V gene encodes CDR1 LNHDA and CDR2 SQIVND (reference sequence). The V and J ends lost 10 bases and 3 bases, in that order; junction bases with no gene match: 12. The CDR3 DNA follows: TGTGCCACCGGGACAGGGGTCGGGGTTCTCAATCAGCCCCAGCATTTT. Protein sequence: CATGTGVGVLNQPQHF.

The chain links TRBV5-1 to TRBJ2-1; possible D gene TRBD2, 5 bases. The germline V gene has CDR1 SGHRS and CDR2 YFSETQ. Trimming cost V 0 bases and J 7 bases, with 5 bases left between them. The CDR3 is 12 residues long. The CDR3 sequence: CASSLGRNEQFF. In nucleotides, the CDR3 is TGCGCCAGCAGCTTGGGGAGGAATGAGCAGTTCTTC.

The chain combines TRBV5-8 with TRBJ2-2, with TRBD2 identical over 12 bases. The CDR3 sequence is 16 residues long. V dropped 2 bases and J dropped 7; count of bases not matched to a gene: 6. Germline CDR1 reads SGHTS; CDR2 reads YDEGEE. CDR3 nucleotide sequence: TGTGCCAGCAGCTTTGGCGGACTAGCGGGGATCGGGGAGCTGTTTTTT. Translation gives CASSFGGLAGIGELFF.

The chain carries TRBV19 and TRBJ1-3; no clear D. The germline V gene has CDR1 LNHDA and CDR2 SQIVND (reference sequence). This CDR3 has 12 residues. The ends were cut back, 8 bases at V and 3 bases at J, with 8 bases in the middle. The CDR3 DNA reads as TGTGCCAGTCAGAGGGTTGGAAACACCATATATTTT. Translation gives CASQRVGNTIYF.

The chain employs TRBV21-1 and TRBJ2-3; the table names TRBD1, a call not compared with the DNA. TRBV21-1 is a recognized pseudogene. This CDR3 region has 16 residues. The CDR3 spells CASSKDGAARTDTQYF. The CDR3 coding sequence is TGTGCCAGCAGCAAAGATGGGGCGGCGCGCACAGATACGCAGTATTTT.

The genes are TRBV3-1 (or the pseudogene TRBV3-2) and TRBJ1-2; 8 bases align to TRBD1. There are 14 residues in the CDR3. V lost 6 bases to trimming and J lost 2 bases; unmatched junction nucleotides: 5. Germline loops: CDR1 LGHDT, CDR2 YNNKEL (reference sequence). The CDR3 region has the DNA TGTGCCAGCAGAAACAGGGGGTGCAACTATGGCTACACCTTC. It translates to CASRNRGCNYGYTF.

The V gene is TRBV9, the J gene TRBJ1-1; 7 positions agree with TRBD1. The CDR3 runs to 15 residues. Trimming removed 3 bases from V and 0 bases from J; junction bases left unmatched: 5. Germline V CDR1 and CDR2: SGDLS, YYNGEE. As DNA, the CDR3 is TGTGCCAGCAGCGCCCAGGGACAGATGAACACTGAAGCTTTCTTT. Its protein product is CASSAQGQMNTEAFF. The whole variable domain, remainder taken from reference TRBV9 and TRBJ1-1, is DSGVTQTPKHLITATGQRVTLRCSPRSGDLSVYWYQQSLDQGLQFLIQYYNGEERAKGNILERFSAQQFPDLHSELNLSSLELGDSALYFCASSAQGQMNTEAFFGQGTRLTVV.

The chain links TRBV19 to TRBJ1-1; a weak D match, TRBD1 (6 bases). This CDR3 contains 15 residues. Germline V CDR1 and CDR2: LNHDA, SQIVND (reference sequence). V was trimmed by 5 bases and J by 1 base, leaving 14 bases between them. Written as DNA, the CDR3 is TGTGCCAGTAGTCCGCGGACAGCTTCGAACACTGAAGCTTTCTTT. This codes for CASSPRTASNTEAFF. The whole variable domain, filled in from reference TRBV19 and TRBJ1-1, reads DGGITQSPKYLFRKEGQNVTLSCEQNLNHDAMYWYRQDPGQGLRLIYYSQIVNDFQKGDIAEGYSVSREKKESFPLTVTSAQKNPTAFYLCASSPRTASNTEAFFGQGTRLTVV.

The J gene is TRBJ1-2, the V gene TRBV10-1, with 9 positions matching TRBD1. The CDR3 covers 14 residues. V shed 6 bases and J 6 bases; nucleotides not matched to a gene: 8. The germline gives CDR1 WNHNN, CDR2 SYGVQD (reference sequence). This CDR3 is CASRAGQGWHGYTF. The DNA of the CDR3 is TGCGCCAGCAGGGCCGGACAGGGGTGGCATGGCTACACCTTC.

V gene TRBV4-1 combines with J gene TRBJ1-2, with a weak D call TRBD1 (6 bases). Germline V gives CDR1 MGHRA, CDR2 YSYEKL. V lost 3 bases, J lost 5 bases, and 19 bases lay in between. This CDR3 has 16 residues. For the CDR3, the DNA is TGCGCCAGCAGCCATCCAGACTGGGGGGGCGGGTATGGCTACACCTTC. Translated: CASSHPDWGGGYGYTF.

J is TRBJ2-3 and V is TRBV30; maybe TRBD2 (6 bases). From germline, CDR1 is GTSNPN and CDR2 SVGIG (reference sequence). The CDR3 is made up of 14 amino acids. Trimming stripped 5 bases from V and 1 base from J, with 13 bases between. The DNA for the CDR3 is TGTGCCTGGGTCTGGCGGGGCGGCACAGATACGCAGTATTTT. Translated, it gives CAWVWRGGTDTQYF.

The V and J genes are TRBV12-3 or TRBV12-4 and TRBJ1-1; a possible D gene is TRBD1 (5 bases). Trimming shortened V by 7 bases and J by 2 bases, and 11 bases separated the two germline ends. The CDR3 runs to 13 residues. DNA of the CDR3: TGTGCCAGCAACCCCGACAGCAACACTGAAGCTTTCTTT. This codes for CASNPDSNTEAFF.

CDR3 residues: CASSDREGYTF. CDR3 bases: TGTGCCAGCAGTGACCGGGAAGGCTACACCTTC. This chain uses TRBV12-3 or TRBV12-4 with TRBJ1-2; D is uncertain. V lost 5 bases and J lost 8, with 9 bases in between. The CDR3 is 11 residues long.

The rearrangement joins TRBV11-2 to TRBJ2-2; 8 nucleotides match TRBD1. Trimming at V came to 3 bases and at J to 5 bases, leaving 8 bases not matched to a gene. There are 16 residues in the CDR3. Germline V lookup: CDR1 SGHAT, CDR2 FQNNGV. This chain's CDR3 is CASSFADRGGTGELFF. The CDR3 nucleotides read TGTGCCAGCAGCTTCGCCGACAGGGGCGGGACCGGGGAGCTGTTTTTT.

CDR3 bases: TGTGCCAGCAGCTATCGGACTAGCCATGGTGATGAGCAGTTCTTC. It translates to CASSYRTSHGDEQFF. V gene TRBV2 combines with J gene TRBJ2-1; 8 positions match TRBD2. This CDR3 is built from 15 residues. Losses at the gene ends were 6 bases for V and 8 bases for J; bases not matched to a gene: 12. The germline V gene has CDR1 SNHLY and CDR2 FYNNEI.

This chain joins TRBV7-8 and TRBJ1-1, with D tentatively TRBD1 (5 bases). The CDR3 is made up of 16 amino acids. The germline V gene has CDR1 SGHVS and CDR2 FQNEAQ. Trimming left V 7 bases short and J 3 bases short, with 21 bases between. CDR3 protein: CASTQGVGLEDTEAFF. CDR3 bases: TGTGCCAGCACCCAAGGGGTGGGGCTCGAGGACACTGAAGCTTTCTTT.

The chain joins TRBV12-5 to TRBJ1-1; TRBD1 matches at 7 bases. Germline CDR1 and CDR2: LGHNT and FRNRAP. The CDR3 totals 19 residues. Unmatched junction bases numbered 20, after V lost 2 bases and J lost 5 bases. Here the CDR3 reads CASGLYYRGLAPEWTEAFF. Written as DNA, the CDR3 is TGTGCTAGTGGTTTGTATTACAGGGGTCTAGCTCCGGAGTGGACTGAAGCTTTCTTT. Supplemented by reference TRBV12-5 and TRBJ1-1, the full variable domain reads DARVTQTPRHKVTEMGQEVTMRCQPILGHNTVFWYRQTMMQGLELLAYFRNRAPLDDSGMPKDRFSAEMPDATLATLKIQPSEPRDSAVYFCASGLYYRGLAPEWTEAFFGQGTRLTVV.

The rearrangement joins TRBV7-9 to TRBJ2-2; TRBD1 might be the D (6 bases). CDR1 SEHNR and CDR2 FQNEAQ come from the germline V gene (reference sequence). The CDR3 covers 13 residues. V was cut by 8 bases and J by 5 bases, with 12 bases left in between. The DNA of the CDR3 is TGTGCCAGCGAGATGAGGGGGACCGGGGAGCTGTTTTTT. This sequence encodes CASEMRGTGELFF.

The J gene is TRBJ1-5, the V gene TRBV30, with 7 bases identical to TRBD1. This CDR3 has 19 residues. Germline CDR1 reads GTSNPN; CDR2 reads SVGIG (reference sequence). V shed 2 bases and J 5 bases; nucleotides not matched to a gene: 21. The DNA for the CDR3 is TGTGCCTGGAGTAAGTCCTGGACAGGCGGCGTGCACCTCGATCAGCCCCAGCATTTT. Translated, it gives CAWSKSWTGGVHLDQPQHF.

The V gene is TRBV5-6, the J gene TRBJ2-7; 7 nucleotides agree with TRBD1. CDR1 SGHDT and CDR2 YYEEEE come from the germline V gene. The CDR3 is made up of 14 amino acids. The V and J ends lost 4 bases and 4 bases, in that order; junction bases with no gene match: 8. The CDR3 sequence: CASSLRQGIYEQYF. The CDR3 region has the DNA TGTGCCAGCAGCCTTAGACAGGGTATTTACGAGCAGTACTTC.

This sequence joins TRBV9 and TRBJ1-1, with a possible D match to TRBD1 (5 bases). There are 14 residues in the CDR3. V lost 0 bases, J lost 6 bases, and 12 bases lay in between. The germline gives CDR1 SGDLS, CDR2 YYNGEE. This CDR3 reads CASSVEGNRPEAFF. The CDR3 DNA sequence: TGTGCCAGCAGCGTAGAGGGGAATCGGCCTGAAGCTTTCTTT.

There are a few counts of this clone. The V call is TRBV4-3, the J call TRBJ1-1; D might be TRBD1 (5 bases). The V and J ends lost 1 base and 7 bases respectively, with 7 bases between them. The CDR3 runs to 12 residues. Looked up from germline, CDR1 is LGHNA and CDR2 is YSLEER. The CDR3 coding sequence is TGCGCCAGCAGCCAAGGAGACAGTGAAGCTTTCTTT. Translating it yields CASSQGDSEAFF.